Reported below is one TCR beta chain. Its antigen is as yet unknown. The record originates from a study of cytomegalovirus exposure and HLA in healthy donors. Study-level findings and limits: Highly shared sequence variants in one cluster were likely a sequencing artifact.

Researchers ran the PCR with 60 Vbeta and 13 Jbeta primers. Data came from immunoSEQ multiplex PCR; TCRdb stores just in-frame clones and leaves some out. The sample lists approximately 140,000 clones; approximately 79% were seen once. V gave up 4 bases and J gave up 7 bases; unmatched junction bases: 5. Germline assignment: CDR1 MNHEY and CDR2 SMNVEV (reference sequence). This CDR3 region has 13 residues. The receptor was derived from a woman in her thirties or forties in good health and CMV-seropositive. The chain recombines TRBV27 with TRBJ2-5; 8 nucleotides align to TRBD1. Material for sequencing was PBMCs. CDR3 sequence (DNA): TGTGCCAGCAGTTCCGGGACAGGACGGACCCAGTACTTC. It codes for CASSSGTGRTQYF.